One and the same sample provided the 8 T cell receptor beta chains below, sequenced in a study of beta chain features in type 1 diabetes. Reverse transcription of all isolated RNA meant that expressed TCRB transcripts were sequenced. Method: immunoSEQ multiplex PCR; TCRdb's copy keeps in-frame clones and lacks some. Here the sample spans more than 140,000 clones, less than 10% being singletons. What was sequenced was central memory CD4+ T cells from blood. Source of these receptors: a woman aged 40-49 years in good health.

This clone occurred a few times. The chain couples TRBV4-2 to TRBJ1-5; 9 positions match TRBD1. The trim removed 3 bases at V and 5 bases at J, leaving 5 bases unmatched. The CDR3 is 15 amino acids. Germline CDR1 reads LGHNA; CDR2 reads YNFKEQ. As DNA, the CDR3 is TGTGCCAGCAGCCAGGGGACAGGGCGGGATCAGCCCCAGCATTTT. Translating it yields CASSQGTGRDQPQHF.

This clone was seen many times. V usage is TRBV29-1 and J usage is TRBJ2-7; the match to TRBD1 covers 9 bases. The junction had 7 bases not matched to a gene; V was cut back by 4 bases and J by 3 bases. The CDR3 extends over 14 amino acids. Germline V gene sequence: CDR1 SQVTM, CDR2 ANQGSEA. CDR3 in DNA: TGCAGCGTTGTGGCGACAGGGGGAATCTACGAGCAGTACTTC. Translating gives CSVVATGGIYEQYF.

This clone was seen many times. This chain joins TRBV14 and TRBJ2-1; unclear D gene. V lost 1 base to trimming and J lost 9 bases, with 7 bases between them. CDR1 and CDR2 from the germline V gene are SGHDN and FVKESK. CDR3 length equals 12 residues. CDR3 coding DNA: TGTGCCAGCAGCCAAGTCCACGGTGAGCAGTTCTTC. Translated: CASSQVHGEQFF.

This clone appeared many times. The chain employs TRBV13 and TRBJ2-1; 12 nucleotides agree with TRBD2. The length of the CDR3 is 15 residues. CDR1 is PRHDT, CDR2 FYEKMQ, per germline (reference sequence). J lost 7 bases, V lost 3 bases, and 4 bases had no gene match. CDR3 nucleotide sequence: TGTGCCAGCAGCTTCGGACTAGCGGGGCGGAATGAGCAGTTCTTC. Its protein is CASSFGLAGRNEQFF.

The rearrangement links TRBV6-5 to TRBJ1-1; D may be TRBD1 (6 bases). Germline lookup yields CDR1 MNHEY and CDR2 SVGAGI. The ends were cut back, 6 bases at V and 3 bases at J, with 11 bases in the middle. The CDR3 covers 13 residues. In nucleotides, the CDR3 is TGTGCCAGCAGAACACAGGGCTACACTGAAGCTTTCTTT. Translation: CASRTQGYTEAFF.

This chain joins TRBV10-3 and TRBJ2-3; D possibly corresponds to TRBD2 (5 bases). Trimming stripped 1 base from V and 3 bases from J, with 8 bases between. Germline V gives CDR1 ENHRY, CDR2 SYGVKD. There are 14 residues in the CDR3. The CDR3 DNA follows: TGTGCCATCAGTGAGTTCGGGGTAACAGATACGCAGTATTTT. As protein: CAISEFGVTDTQYF.

The chain couples TRBV19 to TRBJ2-3, with TRBD1 matching 7 bases. This CDR3 region has 15 residues. The germline CDR1 and CDR2 sequences are LNHDA and SQIVND (reference sequence). Trimming took 6 bases from V and 3 from J; bases not matched to a gene: 9. CDR3 amino acids: CASRNTGTVTDTQYF. CDR3 DNA sequence: TGTGCCAGTAGGAATACCGGGACAGTGACAGATACGCAGTATTTT.

This clone has more than one count but fewer than ten. The chain carries TRBV6-4 and TRBJ1-1, with D possibly matching TRBD1 (5 bases). V shed 4 bases and J shed 3 bases, with 12 bases lying between them. CDR3 length equals 14 residues. Germline assignment: CDR1 MRHNA and CDR2 SNTAGT. The DNA for the CDR3 is TGTGCCAGCAGTGCAGGGAGGACGGACACTGAAGCTTTCTTT. It codes for CASSAGRTDTEAFF.